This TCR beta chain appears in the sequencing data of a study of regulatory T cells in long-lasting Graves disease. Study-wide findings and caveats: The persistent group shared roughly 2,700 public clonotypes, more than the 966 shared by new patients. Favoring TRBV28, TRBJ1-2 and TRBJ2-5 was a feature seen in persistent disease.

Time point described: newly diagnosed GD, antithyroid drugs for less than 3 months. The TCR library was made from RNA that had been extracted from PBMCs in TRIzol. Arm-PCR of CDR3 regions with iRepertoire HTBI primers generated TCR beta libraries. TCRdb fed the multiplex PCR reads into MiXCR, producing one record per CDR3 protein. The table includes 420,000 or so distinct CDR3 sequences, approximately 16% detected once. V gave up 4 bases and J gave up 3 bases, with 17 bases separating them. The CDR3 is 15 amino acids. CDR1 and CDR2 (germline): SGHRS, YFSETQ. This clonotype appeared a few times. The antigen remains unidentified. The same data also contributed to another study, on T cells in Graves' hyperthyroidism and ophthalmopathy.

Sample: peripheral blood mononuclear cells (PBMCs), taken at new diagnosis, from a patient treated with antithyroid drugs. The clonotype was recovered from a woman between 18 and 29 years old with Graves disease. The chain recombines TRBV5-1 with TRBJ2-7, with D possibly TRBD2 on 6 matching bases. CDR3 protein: CASSPGLSPGYEQYF. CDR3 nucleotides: TGCGCCAGCAGCCCGGGACTCTCCCCCGGCTACGAGCAGTACTTC.